The 21 T cell receptor beta chains reported below all come from one sample, sequenced in a study of shared clonotypes between healthy human individuals. Clones were sequenced by immunoSEQ multiplex PCR, and TCRdb holds only the in-frame ones, with some missing. Found here are 2,500,000 or so clones, 93% of them singletons; the top ten hold 0.36%. Sequenced: naive CD4+ T cells from PBMCs. Specified subset: CD45RA+ positively selected. These receptors all stem from a man aged 18-30 years in good health. Some clones in this sample may be carry-over from other donors' samples.

This rearrangement joins TRBV18 to TRBJ2-1; D may be TRBD2 (6 bases). The CDR3 length is 13 residues. The V and J ends lost 3 bases and 8 bases respectively, with 11 bases between them. Germline lookup yields CDR1 KGHSH and CDR2 LQKENI. CDR3 nucleotide sequence: TGTGCCAGCTCACCCTCAGGAGGGGATGAGCAGTTCTTC. Translation: CASSPSGGDEQFF.

This chain joins TRBV6-5 and TRBJ2-5; perhaps TRBD2 as D (5 bases). Trimming stripped 7 bases from V and 3 bases from J, with 15 bases between. The CDR3 totals 14 residues. The V gene's germline CDR1 is MNHEY and CDR2 SVGAGI. The CDR3 bases are TGTGCCAGCACCTTATGGGCGGGCGAAGAGACCCAGTACTTC. Protein product: CASTLWAGEETQYF.

The rearrangement uses TRBV28 and TRBJ1-6; 10 bases map to TRBD1. Germline assignment: CDR1 MDHEN and CDR2 SYDVKM. This CDR3 contains 17 residues. The junction had 7 bases not matched to a gene; V was cut back by 7 bases and J by 1 base. This chain's CDR3 is CASIGTGVNSYNSPLHF. Here the CDR3 DNA reads TGTGCCAGCATAGGGACAGGGGTCAATTCCTATAATTCACCCCTCCACTTT.

The rearrangement links TRBV5-1 to TRBJ2-7; 8 bases match TRBD1. CDR3 length: 13 amino acids. The germline CDR1 and CDR2 sequences are SGHRS and YFSETQ. V dropped 7 bases and J dropped 2; count of bases not matched to a gene: 5. The CDR3 sequence: CASAEQGAYEQYF. CDR3 DNA: TGCGCCAGCGCCGAACAGGGGGCCTACGAGCAGTACTTC.

The V gene is TRBV6-6, the J gene TRBJ1-1; D remains ambiguous. The V and J ends lost 0 bases and 0 bases respectively, with 11 bases between them. CDR1 is MNHNY and CDR2 is SVGAGI in the germline V gene (reference sequence). The CDR3 sequence is 16 residues long. The CDR3 sequence: CASSYSSGQMNTEAFF. DNA of the CDR3: TGTGCCAGCAGTTACTCGAGTGGGCAAATGAACACTGAAGCTTTCTTT.

The CDR3 nucleotides read TGCGCCAGCAGCCAATCGAGCAGGGGTAACACCGGGGAGCTGTTTTTT. Translated, it gives CASSQSSRGNTGELFF. This sequence joins TRBV4-1 and TRBJ2-2; possibly TRBD1 for D (6 bases). The germline V gene has CDR1 MGHRA and CDR2 YSYEKL. The CDR3 is made up of 16 amino acids. The V gene lost 2 bases and the J gene lost 2 bases, with 12 bases spanning the gap.

The chain uses TRBV18 and TRBJ2-7; D possibly corresponds to TRBD2 (6 bases). The CDR3 has 17 amino acids. Germline CDR1 is KGHSH and CDR2 is LQKENI. V dropped 0 bases and J dropped 5 bases, with 20 bases sitting between them. CDR3 DNA sequence: TGTGCCAGCTCACCACCGAAAGGTAGCGGACCCAGGGACGAGCAGTACTTC. It translates to CASSPPKGSGPRDEQYF. The full variable domain, in which reference TRBV18 and TRBJ2-7 provide the parts outside the CDR3, is NAGVMQNPRHLVRRRGQEARLRCSPMKGHSHVYWYRQLPEEGLKFMVYLQKENIIDESGMPKERFSAEFPKEGPSILRIQQVVRGDSAAYFCASSPPKGSGPRDEQYFGPGTRLTVT.

In the case of this clone: Different DNA sequences within this sample yield the same CDR3. The chain combines TRBV18 with TRBJ1-1; 9 nucleotides align to TRBD1. Germline loops: CDR1 KGHSH, CDR2 LQKENI. The CDR3 is made up of 15 amino acids. J was trimmed by 1 base and V by 1 base; bases with no gene match: 1. CDR3 sequence (DNA): TGTGCCAGCTCACCACGGGACAGGGCGAACACTGAAGCTTTCTTT. Encoded protein: CASSPRDRANTEAFF.

CDR3 sequence: CASSSRTATSTDTQYF. DNA for the CDR3: TGTGCCAGCAGCTCCCGGACAGCCACAAGCACAGATACGCAGTATTTT. The chain couples TRBV11-2 to TRBJ2-3, with D tentatively TRBD1 (6 bases). Trimming left V 4 bases short and J 0 bases short, with 14 bases between. CDR3 length equals 16 residues. The germline CDR1 and CDR2 sequences are SGHAT and FQNNGV.

Remarks on this clone: The sample carries other DNA sequences with the same CDR3. This chain links TRBV5-1 with TRBJ2-5, with D perhaps TRBD2 (6 bases). This CDR3 is 14 amino acids long. The V end lost 0 bases, the J end lost 1 base, and 7 bases lay between the germline ends. Germline V CDR1 and CDR2: SGHRS, YFSETQ. This CDR3 is CASSLGLVQETQYF. The CDR3 bases are TGCGCCAGCAGCTTGGGACTAGTCCAAGAGACCCAGTACTTC.

The V gene is TRBV28, the J gene TRBJ2-7; D is unclear. Trimming stripped 4 bases from V and 1 base from J, with 20 bases between. The CDR3 contains 17 residues. The germline V gene has CDR1 MDHEN and CDR2 SYDVKM. This CDR3 reads CASSSPSGWRSSYEQYF. The CDR3 region has the DNA TGTGCCAGCAGTTCTCCCTCCGGGTGGAGATCTTCCTACGAGCAGTACTTC.

CDR3 loop: CASSQGPHGLAGGPQYF. In DNA form, the CDR3 reads TGTGCCAGCAGCCAAGGTCCCCACGGGCTAGCGGGAGGACCGCAGTACTTC. The genes are TRBV4-2 and TRBJ2-7; TRBD2 matches at 11 bases. Trimming took 1 base from V and 9 from J; bases not matched to a gene: 14. The V gene's germline CDR1 is LGHNA and CDR2 YNFKEQ. The CDR3 sequence is 17 residues long.

This chain connects TRBV18 to TRBJ2-2; 10 positions agree with TRBD1. The CDR3 runs to 14 residues. Germline lookup yields CDR1 KGHSH and CDR2 LQKENI. V dropped 3 bases and J dropped 9; count of bases not matched to a gene: 4. The CDR3 nucleotides read TGTGCCAGCTCACCTTTGACAGGGGGCTGGGAGCTGTTTTTT. Its translation: CASSPLTGGWELFF. The full variable domain, in which reference TRBV18 and TRBJ2-2 provide the parts outside the CDR3, is NAGVMQNPRHLVRRRGQEARLRCSPMKGHSHVYWYRQLPEEGLKFMVYLQKENIIDESGMPKERFSAEFPKEGPSILRIQQVVRGDSAAYFCASSPLTGGWELFFGEGSRLTVL.

V usage is TRBV5-1 and J usage is TRBJ2-5; 7 nucleotides line up with TRBD1. V lost 3 bases to trimming and J lost 3 bases; unmatched junction nucleotides: 8. CDR1 and CDR2 from the germline V gene are SGHRS and YFSETQ. The CDR3 is 15 residues long. DNA for the CDR3: TGCGCCAGCAGCTCCGGGACAGCACTAAAAGAGACCCAGTACTTC. This encodes CASSSGTALKETQYF.

This clone has a handful of counts. This specimen includes other DNA sequences encoding the same CDR3. The chain uses TRBV5-1 and TRBJ1-5; no reliable D call. The CDR3 extends over 14 amino acids. With 4 bases removed from V and 2 bases from J, the gap between germline ends came to 10 bases. Germline V gene data show CDR1 as SGHRS and CDR2 as YFSETQ. The CDR3 reads CASSPTGGNQPQHF. Written as DNA, the CDR3 is TGCGCCAGCAGCCCCACCGGGGGCAATCAGCCCCAGCATTTT. The full variable domain, in which reference TRBV5-1 and TRBJ1-5 provide the parts outside the CDR3, is KAGVTQTPRYLIKTRGQQVTLSCSPISGHRSVSWYQQTPGQGLQFLFEYFSETQRNKGNFPGRFSGRQFSNSRSEMNVSTLELGDSALYLCASSPTGGNQPQHFGDGTRLSIL.

The chain carries TRBV27 and TRBJ2-7, with 9 positions matching TRBD1. The germline CDR1 and CDR2 sequences are MNHEY and SMNVEV (reference sequence). The V gene end was trimmed by 8 bases and the J gene end by 4 bases; junction bases not matched to a gene: 9. The CDR3 is made up of 14 amino acids. The CDR3, as DNA: TGTGCCAGCCGTCAACGACAGGGGGGGTACGAGCAGTACTTC. Amino acid sequence: CASRQRQGGYEQYF.

This clone was seen a single time. The chain couples TRBV9 to TRBJ2-7; TRBD1 or TRBD2 may be the D gene (5 bases each). CDR1 and CDR2 from the germline V gene are SGDLS and YYNGEE. V was pared by 4 bases and J by 5 bases, with 13 bases between. This CDR3 contains 13 residues. The CDR3 here is CASSNRPGNEQYF. CDR3 sequence (DNA): TGTGCCAGCAGCAACAGGCCGGGGAACGAGCAGTACTTC.

The V call is TRBV28, the J call TRBJ1-5; TRBD1 matches 9 bases. Trimming took 1 base from V and 4 from J; bases not matched to a gene: 5. In germline, CDR1 is MDHEN, CDR2 SYDVKM. The CDR3 extends over 16 amino acids. The CDR3 spells CASSLLGQGLNQPQHF. CDR3 DNA sequence: TGTGCCAGCAGTTTATTGGGACAGGGTTTAAATCAGCCCCAGCATTTT.

The J gene is TRBJ1-6, the V gene TRBV4-2, with a weak D call TRBD1 (5 bases). The CDR3 contains 16 residues. The V end was cut by 3 bases, the J end by 9 bases, with 18 bases between. The germline V gene encodes CDR1 LGHNA and CDR2 YNFKEQ. CDR3 bases: TGTGCCAGCAGCCAGCCCCCGGGGCAGGGAGGTTCACCCCTCCACTTT. Translated: CASSQPPGQGGSPLHF.

The rearrangement uses TRBV11-2 and TRBJ1-1; D call uncertain. This CDR3 comprises 15 residues. The V gene's germline CDR1 is SGHAT and CDR2 FQNNGV. Trimming removed 2 bases at V and 2 bases at J, with 12 bases between. The CDR3 DNA follows: TGTGCCAGCAGCTTATTCCGGGGTAGAAACACTGAAGCTTTCTTT. Encoded protein: CASSLFRGRNTEAFF. The variable domain in full, with the rest retrieved from reference TRBV11-2 and TRBJ1-1, is EAGVAQSPRYKIIEKRQSVAFWCNPISGHATLYWYQQILGQGPKLLIQFQNNGVVDDSQLPKDRFSAERLKGVDSTLKIQPAKLEDSAVYLCASSLFRGRNTEAFFGQGTRLTVV.

This rearrangement joins TRBV28 to TRBJ2-5; TRBD2 matches at 7 bases. The ends lost 2 bases at V and 6 bases at J; junction bases unmatched: 6. This CDR3 is built from 14 residues. CDR1 and CDR2 (germline): MDHEN, SYDVKM. CDR3: CASSLPREGKTQYF. Written as DNA, the CDR3 is TGTGCCAGCAGTTTACCCAGGGAGGGGAAGACCCAGTACTTC.